This T cell receptor beta chain originates from a study of T cell responses to AZD1222 COVID-19 vaccine. Overall study results and limits: Increased Spike-specific TCR breadth and depth were observed after two AZD1222 doses. Clonal diversity was possibly underestimated, and the donors were mostly white British, with more females. Researchers report vaccine-associated CD4 TCRs spanning spike, with dominance at 160-218 and 743-854. Reports say nearly half of spike-specific TCRs go after unmutated variant regions.

Libraries were prepared by immunoSEQ multiplex PCR; TCRdb keeps only in-frame clonotypes and omits some of them. The sample lists over 100,000 clones; around 85% were seen once. Remarks on this clone: Antigen unknown.

This CDR3 spans 14 amino acids. Germline assignment: CDR1 MDHEN and CDR2 SYDVKM. The junction had 9 bases not matched to a gene; V was cut back by 6 bases and J by 9 bases. The sample here was peripheral blood, taken on day 0 of AZD1222 vaccination. This chain joins TRBV28 and TRBJ1-5; 9 bases line up with TRBD1. The TCR sequence derives from an adult in good health. The CDR3: CASRPPGQGRPQHF. DNA for the CDR3: TGTGCCAGCAGGCCCCCGGGACAGGGTCGGCCCCAGCATTTT. Full variable domain (missing parts from reference TRBV28 and TRBJ1-5): DVKVTQSSRYLVKRTGEKVFLECVQDMDHENMFWYRQDPGLGLRLIYFSYDVKMKEKGDIPEGYSVSREKKERFSLILESASTNQTSMYLCASRPPGQGRPQHFGDGTRLSIL.